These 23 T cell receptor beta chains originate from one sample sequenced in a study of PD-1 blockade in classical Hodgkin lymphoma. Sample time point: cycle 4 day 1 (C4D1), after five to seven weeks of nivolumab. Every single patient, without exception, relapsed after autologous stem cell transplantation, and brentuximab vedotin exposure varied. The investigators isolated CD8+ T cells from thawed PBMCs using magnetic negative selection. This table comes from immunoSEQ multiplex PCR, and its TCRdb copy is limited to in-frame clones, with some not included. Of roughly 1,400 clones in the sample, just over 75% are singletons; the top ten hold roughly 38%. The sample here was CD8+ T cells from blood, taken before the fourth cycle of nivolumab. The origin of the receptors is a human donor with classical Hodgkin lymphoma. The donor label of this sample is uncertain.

The CDR3 sequence is CASRLDIAGSYEQYF. CDR3 coding DNA: TGTGCCAGCAGACTCGACATAGCGGGAAGTTACGAGCAGTACTTC. The chain recombines TRBV7-1 with TRBJ2-7; 8 bases fit TRBD2. TRBV7-1 is annotated as an ORF whose role is uncertain. V trimming: 6 bases; J trimming: 4 bases; junction bases outside the gene matches: 11. This CDR3 has 15 residues.

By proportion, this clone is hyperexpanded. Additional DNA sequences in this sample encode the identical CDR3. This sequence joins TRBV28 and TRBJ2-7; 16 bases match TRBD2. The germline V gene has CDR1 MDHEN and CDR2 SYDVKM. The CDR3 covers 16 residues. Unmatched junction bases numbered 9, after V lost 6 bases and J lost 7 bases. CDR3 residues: CASRPGTSGGAGEQYF. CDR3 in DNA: TGTGCCAGCAGACCCGGGACTAGCGGGGGGGCCGGAGAGCAGTACTTC.

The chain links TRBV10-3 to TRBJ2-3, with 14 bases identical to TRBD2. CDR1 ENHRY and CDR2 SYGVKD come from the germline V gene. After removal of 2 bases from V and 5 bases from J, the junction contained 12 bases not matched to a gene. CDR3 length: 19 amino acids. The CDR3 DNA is TGTGCCATCAGTGAGGCGACTAGCGGGAGGGCCGTATTTGAAGATACGCAGTATTTT. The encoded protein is CAISEATSGRAVFEDTQYF.

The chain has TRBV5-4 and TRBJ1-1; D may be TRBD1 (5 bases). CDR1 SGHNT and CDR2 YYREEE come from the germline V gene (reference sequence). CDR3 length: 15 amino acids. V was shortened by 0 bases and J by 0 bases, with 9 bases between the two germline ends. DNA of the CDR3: TGTGCCAGCAGCTTGGAACCGGGGGTGAACACTGAAGCTTTCTTT. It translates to CASSLEPGVNTEAFF.

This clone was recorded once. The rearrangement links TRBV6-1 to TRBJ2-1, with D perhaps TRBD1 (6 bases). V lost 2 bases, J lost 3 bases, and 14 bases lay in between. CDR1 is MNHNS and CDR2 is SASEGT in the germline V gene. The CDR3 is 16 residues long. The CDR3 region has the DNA TGTGCCAGCAGTGAATATGGTCAGGGGCACTACAATGAGCAGTTCTTC. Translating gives CASSEYGQGHYNEQFF.

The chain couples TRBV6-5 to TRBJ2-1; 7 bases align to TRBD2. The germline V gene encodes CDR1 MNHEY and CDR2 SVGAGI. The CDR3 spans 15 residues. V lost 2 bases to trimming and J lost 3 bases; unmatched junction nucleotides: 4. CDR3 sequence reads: CASSYPGLNYNEQFF. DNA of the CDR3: TGTGCCAGCAGTTACCCGGGACTAAACTACAATGAGCAGTTCTTC.

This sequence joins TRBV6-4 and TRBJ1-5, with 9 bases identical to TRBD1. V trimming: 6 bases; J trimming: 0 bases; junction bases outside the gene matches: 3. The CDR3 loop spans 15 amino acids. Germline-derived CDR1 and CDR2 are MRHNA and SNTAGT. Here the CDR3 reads CASSTTGGSNQPQHF. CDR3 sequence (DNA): TGTGCCAGCAGCACGACAGGGGGTAGCAATCAGCCCCAGCATTTT.

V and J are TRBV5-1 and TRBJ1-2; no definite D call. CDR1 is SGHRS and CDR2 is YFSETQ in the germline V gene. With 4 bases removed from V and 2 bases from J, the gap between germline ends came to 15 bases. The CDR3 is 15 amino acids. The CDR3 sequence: CASSHNPTENYGYTF. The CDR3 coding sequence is TGCGCCAGCAGCCACAACCCGACGGAGAACTATGGCTACACCTTC.

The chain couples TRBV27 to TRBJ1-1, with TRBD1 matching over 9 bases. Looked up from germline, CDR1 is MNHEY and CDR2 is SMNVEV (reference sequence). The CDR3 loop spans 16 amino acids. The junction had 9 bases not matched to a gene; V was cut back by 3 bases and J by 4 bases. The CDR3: CASSLYRGLGSTEAFF. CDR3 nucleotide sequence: TGTGCCAGCAGTTTGTACAGGGGGCTTGGTAGCACTGAAGCTTTCTTT.

The CDR3 spells CASSPGDNSPLHF. For the CDR3, the DNA is TGTGCCAGCAGTCCGGGGGATAATTCACCCCTCCACTTT. The chain has TRBV11-1 and TRBJ1-6, with a tentative D call TRBD1 (5 bases). Trimming left V 6 bases short and J 5 bases short, with 8 bases between. CDR3 size: 13 residues. Germline V gives CDR1 SGHAT, CDR2 FQDESV (reference sequence). Together with reference TRBV11-1 and TRBJ1-6, the CDR3 gives the full variable domain: EAEVAQSPRYKITEKSQAVAFWCDPISGHATLYWYRQILGQGPELLVQFQDESVVDDSQLPKDRFSAERLKGVDSTLKIQPAELGDSAMYLCASSPGDNSPLHFGNGTRLTVT.

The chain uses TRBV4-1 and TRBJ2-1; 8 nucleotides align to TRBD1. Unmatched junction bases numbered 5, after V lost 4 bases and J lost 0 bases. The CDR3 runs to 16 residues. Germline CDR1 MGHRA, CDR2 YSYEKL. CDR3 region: CASSLGQGASYNEQFF. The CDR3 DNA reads TGCGCCAGCAGCCTCGGACAGGGAGCCTCCTACAATGAGCAGTTCTTC.

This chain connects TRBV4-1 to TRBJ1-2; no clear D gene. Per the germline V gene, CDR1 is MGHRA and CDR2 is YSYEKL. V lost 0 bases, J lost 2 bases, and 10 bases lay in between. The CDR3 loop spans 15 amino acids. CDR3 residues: CASSQDIGSNYGYTF. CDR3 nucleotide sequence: TGCGCCAGCAGCCAAGATATCGGCAGCAACTATGGCTACACCTTC.

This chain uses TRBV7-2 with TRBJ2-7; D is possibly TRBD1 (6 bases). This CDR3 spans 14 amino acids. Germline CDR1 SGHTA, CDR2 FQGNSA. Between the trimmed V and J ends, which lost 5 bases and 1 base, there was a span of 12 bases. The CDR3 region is CASSPSTGSYEQYF. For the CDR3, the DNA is TGTGCCAGCAGCCCCTCAACAGGGTCCTACGAGCAGTACTTC. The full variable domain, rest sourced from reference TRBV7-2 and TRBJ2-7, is GAGVSQSPSNKVTEKGKDVELRCDPISGHTALYWYRQSLGQGLEFLIYFQGNSAPDKSGLPSDRFSAERTGGSVSTLTIQRTQQEDSAVYLCASSPSTGSYEQYFGPGTRLTVT.

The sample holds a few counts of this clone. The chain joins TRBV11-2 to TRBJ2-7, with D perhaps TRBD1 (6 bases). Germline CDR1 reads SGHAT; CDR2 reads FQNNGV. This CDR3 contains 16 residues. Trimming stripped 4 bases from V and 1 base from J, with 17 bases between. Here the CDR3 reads CASSSRGHQWSYEQYF. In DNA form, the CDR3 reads TGTGCCAGCAGCTCGAGGGGACACCAATGGTCCTACGAGCAGTACTTC.

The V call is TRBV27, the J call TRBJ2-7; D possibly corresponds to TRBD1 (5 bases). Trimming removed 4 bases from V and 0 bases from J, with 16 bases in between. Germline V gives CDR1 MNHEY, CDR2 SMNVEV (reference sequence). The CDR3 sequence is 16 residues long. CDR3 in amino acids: CASSSTTDPSSYEQYF. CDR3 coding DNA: TGTGCCAGCAGTTCGACGACAGATCCAAGCTCCTACGAGCAGTACTTC.

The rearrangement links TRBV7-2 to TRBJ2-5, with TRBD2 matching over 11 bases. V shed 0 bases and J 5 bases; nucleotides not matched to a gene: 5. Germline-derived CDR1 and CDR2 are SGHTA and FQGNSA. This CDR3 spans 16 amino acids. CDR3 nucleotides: TGTGCCAGCAGCTTAGCCCTACTAGCGGGAGAGGAGACCCAGTACTTC. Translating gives CASSLALLAGEETQYF.

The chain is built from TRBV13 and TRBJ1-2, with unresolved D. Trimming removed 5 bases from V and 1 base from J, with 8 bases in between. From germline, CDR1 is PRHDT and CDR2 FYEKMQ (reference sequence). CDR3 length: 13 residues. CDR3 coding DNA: TGTGCCAGCAGCCGGACCGATAACTATGGCTACACCTTC. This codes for CASSRTDNYGYTF.

CDR3 bases: TGTGCCAGCAGCTTAACCTCTTGGGGCAGCATAATTCCAGAGACCCAGTACTTC. Translation: CASSLTSWGSIIPETQYF. The J gene is TRBJ2-5, the V gene TRBV11-3; possible D gene TRBD1, 5 bases. V was pared by 2 bases and J by 4 bases, with 23 bases between. The germline V gene has CDR1 SGHNT and CDR2 YENEEA. The CDR3 loop spans 18 amino acids. The full variable domain, its missing parts supplied by reference TRBV11-3 and TRBJ2-5, is EAGVVQSPRYKIIEKKQPVAFWCNPISGHNTLYWYLQNLGQGPELLIRYENEEAVDDSQLPKDRFSAERLKGVDSTLKIQPAELGDSAVYLCASSLTSWGSIIPETQYFGPGTRLLVL.

This CDR3 reads CASSLKGVLTDTQYF. The CDR3 coding sequence is TGTGCCAGCAGCCTAAAGGGAGTTCTCACAGATACGCAGTATTTT. The rearrangement links TRBV7-3 to TRBJ2-3; D perhaps matches TRBD2 (5 bases). The CDR3 extends over 15 amino acids. Germline CDR1 is SGHTA and CDR2 is FQGTGA. Trimming left V 5 bases short and J 2 bases short, with 14 bases between.

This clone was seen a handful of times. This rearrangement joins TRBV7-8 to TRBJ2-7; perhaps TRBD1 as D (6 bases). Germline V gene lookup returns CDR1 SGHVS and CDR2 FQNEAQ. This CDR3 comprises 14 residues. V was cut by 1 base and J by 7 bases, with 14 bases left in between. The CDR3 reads CASSLGAGVFEQYF. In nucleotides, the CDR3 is TGTGCCAGCAGCTTAGGCGCAGGGGTCTTTGAGCAGTACTTC.

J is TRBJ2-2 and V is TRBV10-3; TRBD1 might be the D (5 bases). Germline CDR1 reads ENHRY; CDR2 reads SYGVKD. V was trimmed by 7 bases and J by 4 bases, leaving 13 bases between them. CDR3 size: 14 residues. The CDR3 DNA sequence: TGTGCCATCACCCCGACAGCGTCCACCGGGGAGCTGTTTTTT. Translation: CAITPTASTGELFF.

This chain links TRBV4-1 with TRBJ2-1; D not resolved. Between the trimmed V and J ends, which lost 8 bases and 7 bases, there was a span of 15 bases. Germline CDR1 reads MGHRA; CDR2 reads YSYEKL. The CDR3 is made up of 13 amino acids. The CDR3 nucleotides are TGCGCCAGCGAGCGCGACGTAGGGAATGAGCAGTTCTTC. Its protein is CASERDVGNEQFF.

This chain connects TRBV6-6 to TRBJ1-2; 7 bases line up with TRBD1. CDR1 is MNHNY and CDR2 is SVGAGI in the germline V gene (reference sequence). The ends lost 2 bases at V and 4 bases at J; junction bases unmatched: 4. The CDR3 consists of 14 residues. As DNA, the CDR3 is TGTGCCAGCAGTTACGAGACAGGGCCCTATGGCTACACCTTC. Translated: CASSYETGPYGYTF.